What follows describes a single T cell receptor beta chain. The target of this receptor is not known. Per-nucleotide qualities are absent, and no much larger clonotype sits a single base away. Including the terminal cysteine and phenylalanine, the CDR3 comprises 16 residues. Kept here is only the CDR3 DNA, which spans 48 bases and is read in frame from base 1. V loses 5 bases, J loses 2 bases, and the germline ends lie 16 bases apart. CDR1 LNHDA and CDR2 SQIVND were looked up in the germline V gene (reference sequence). The cohort consisted of approximately 690 healthy bone marrow donors. At the time of sampling, all cohort members were nominally healthy, though unrecorded immune exposures were likely present. The donor was CMV seronegative and belonged to the group of roughly 330 seronegative cohort members. Every donor gave a peripheral blood sample, and the peripheral blood mononuclear cells from that sample were used for TCR beta sequencing. The Qiagen DNeasy Blood Extraction Kit was used to extract genomic DNA from the blood cell samples.

The data originate from a study of cytomegalovirus exposure and HLA in healthy donors (dated by TCRdb to the late 2010s). Study-level background: An earlier analysis of 587 of the donors reported approximately 280 Gb of sequence data and 90 million to 120 million unique TCR beta sequences obtained from approximately 180 million T cells. In an earlier analysis of 550 to 700 of the donors, high-throughput TCR beta sequencing was used to judge whether each TCR beta V gene segment behaved as functional or pseudogenic. HLA typing included class I and class II loci at four-digit resolution. The T cell repertoires of under 750 subjects were profiled by immunosequencing and related to cytomegalovirus serostatus. Genome-wide SNP genotypes for about 65% of the roughly 670 donors were used in a later genetic analysis, which treated that subset as a discovery cohort. Every repertoire in the discovery cohort had been generated on one and the same sequencing platform. Along with the approximately 650-subject first cohort, a separate validation cohort of over a hundred different subjects was used. An early release covering roughly 600 HLA-typed donors comprised about 310 gigabases of sequencing data and roughly 86 million unique TCR sequences. Of the 300 to 450 genotyped donors, over 80% were placed in the genetic ancestry cluster associated with self-reported Caucasian donors. On average, 235,054 unique TCR beta nucleotide sequences were sequenced per donor among a few hundred genotyped donors of the cohort, with around 19% of those sequences being non-productive. The later analysis used no new phenotypic data to find candidate immune exposures, relying instead on TCR beta sequences and their occurrence across donors. The number of typed donors differed by locus: roughly 629-630 for A, B, C, DRB1 and DQB1; approximately 540 for DQA1; about 600 for DPA1; and 400 to 480 for DPB1. The study aimed to test whether cataloging public T cell receptors could reveal signatures of past pathogen exposure. Donor age, sex, ethnicity and CMV serostatus were compiled alongside the repertoire data. To predict cytomegalovirus infection status, the study combined high-throughput TCR immunosequencing, statistical association of individual TCRs with disease status, and machine learning. A later analysis re-examined previously published TCR beta repertoires from more than 650 donors and added high-resolution HLA genotyping to investigate patterns of TCR occurrence. A handful of DR-DQ haplotypes were handled as single units for association and clustering because linkage in the cohort was strong. Study-wide conclusions, independent of this receptor: In the study, roughly 160 TCR beta chains were listed as associated with cytomegalovirus. For the cohort, immune exposure information was limited to CMV serostatus. Only TCR beta chains were sequenced in this cohort, and the absence of alpha or paired-chain data limited detectable features. A later genetic analysis associated a missense DCLRE1C variant with V-gene and J-gene trimming of TCR beta chains, and an independent cohort replicated the association. Most TCR sequences were observed very rarely across donors, whereas some public TCRs were present in many individuals. Sequencing depth was assumed to be roughly uniform across donors in the presence/absence analyses, though that assumption may not hold. A further reported finding was that TCR beta sequences accurately predicted the HLA-A and HLA-B alleles for most subjects in the first cohort. Compared with the roughly 720-donor mean, donors in an Asian-associated ancestry cluster had fewer N-insertions in productive TCRs, according to a later genetic analysis. Because counts were too low, seventeen rarely observed V segments, including chromosome 9 orphons, were left out of the earlier analysis of roughly 600 of the donors. In an earlier analysis of more than 500 of the donors, most TCR beta V segments appeared in productive rearrangements about 87% or about 30% of the time, broadly matching IMGT annotations. In a later analysis, TCR association rates were found to vary across HLA loci, with the most associated TCRs seen for DRB1 alleles and the fewest for HLA-C alleles. In a later analysis, HLA-associated TCR beta chains showed more clonal expansion and lower generation probabilities than non-associated chains that were equally common. Cytomegalovirus status was reported to be diagnosed by the classifier with high specificity and sensitivity in both the original and validation cohorts. When HLA alleles, especially DR and DQ, strongly co-occurred, attributing TCR associations to individual alleles was difficult. Linkage disequilibrium might explain the correlated functional status among segregating V segments, but an unknown experimental factor could not be ruled out. In a later analysis, several top co-occurrence clusters were reported to appear linked to parvovirus B19, influenza, CMV and Epstein-Barr virus. The 87-base-pair reads could not distinguish some IMGT-functional V segments, including TRBV6-2 and TRBV6-3, so those segments were excluded. A later analysis found that most CMV-associated TCR beta chains appeared HLA-restricted, with HLA associations seemingly driven largely by CMV exposure. In a later analysis, some 18,000 TCR beta sequences were associated with specific HLA alleles at a false discovery rate of 0.05. A few of the identified cytomegalovirus-associated TCR beta chains were confirmed in vitro to be specific for cytomegalovirus antigens. The sequencing pipeline was judged likely to have produced a cluster of highly shared sequence variants as a technical artifact. Because HLA typing was missing for some donors at each locus, association tests included only the typed subset. The authors suggested that the approach could potentially be extended to other disease states and immunological phenotypes.

The library was built by means of the immunoSEQ multiplex PCR assay. For the multiplex PCR, a mixture combining 60 forward primers for TCR Vbeta segments and 13 reverse primers for TCR Jbeta segments was used. A multiplex PCR assay on genomic DNA amplified the CDR3 region of rearranged TCR beta genes. The Illumina HiSeq System was used to sequence the amplified TCR beta libraries as 87-base-pair reads. From the authors' description of their analysis: In a later analysis, 80 million or so unique TCR beta chains were counted across the 650 to 700 repertoires, and roughly 10 million of these chains were shared by at least two donors. Raw reads were error-corrected and collapsed into unique sequences with a nearest-neighbor algorithm that merged closely related sequences to remove PCR and sequencing errors. Alignment of CDR3 sequences to IMGT reference sequences was used to assign V, D and J gene segments. For a sequence to be retained, at least a six-nucleotide match to both a V gene segment and a J gene segment was required. A rearrangement counted as productive if the CDR3 had no stop codons and remained in frame with V and J, and every other rearrangement counted as non-productive. CDR3 was defined according to IMGT convention as the region running from the second conserved V-encoded cysteine to the conserved J-encoded phenylalanine. Sequences without an unambiguous match to a single V gene segment were excluded from the earlier analysis of 587 of the donors. In an earlier analysis of 587 of the donors, V segments were called functional above 56.7% productive rearrangements and were called segregating when the between-donor standard deviation exceeded 5%. To diagnose cytomegalovirus status from the catalog of TCR beta chain sequences, a statistical classification framework was built. V and J gene assignment, in a later analysis, came from comparing TCR nucleotide sequences with IMGT/GENE-DB human TR gene sequences. Using the TCRdist pipeline, a later analysis assigned CDR3 sequences along with most-parsimonious VDJ recombination scenarios. A later analysis defined each TCR beta chain by its CDR3 amino acid sequence plus V-gene family, and excluded reads lacking a unique V-gene family. As a way to deal with suspected cross-contamination and a sequencing artifact, a later analysis dropped 450 to 600 nucleotide sequences that were highly shared and had low generation probability. A later analysis calculated a clonal expansion index for each public chain from normalized within-repertoire ranks of inferred template counts. A later analysis computed generation probabilities with a VDJ recombination model fitted to out-of-frame rearrangements, and checked the results against IGoR. A later analysis scored TCR-TCR, TCR-HLA and TCR-CMV co-occurrence with hypergeometric tests, applying a repertoire-size bias correction to TCR pairs. In a later analysis, false discovery rates were estimated by permuting HLA or CMV assignments 20 times. In a later analysis, co-occurring TCRs were grouped using DBSCAN, and TCRdist sequence similarity was added for clustering within HLA-allele-positive subsets. Co-occurrence clustering excluded repertoires with fewer than 30,000 or more than 120,000 public chains, plus five with anomalous nucleotide sharing. TCRdb holds this immuneACCESS table with in-frame rearrangements only. Some clones are missing; in checked studies, unresolved V genes explain under half, and the rest has no known cause. Clonal size and the V and J genes are those of that table, whereas D and trimming came from the DNA. The sample table records some 180,000 clones; approximately 85% of these occur just once. About 2% of the sample is taken by the ten largest.

The sequence is built from TRBV19 and TRBJ2-1; the D gene is perhaps TRBD2, from 5 matching bases. The sequencing sample was made of PBMCs. The sequence derives from a woman aged 50 to 60 in good health and CMV-seronegative. The CDR3: CASSLGLGSPYNEQFF. The sequence in DNA is TGTGCCAGTAGTTTAGGACTGGGTTCGCCCTACAATGAGCAGTTCTTC.